The 20 T cell receptor beta chains in this list originate from one sample, sequenced in a study of early T cells in non-severe SARS-CoV-2 infection. TCRdb re-derived calls from the 5' RACE reads in MiXCR, one entry per CDR3 protein. Of about 57,000 distinct CDR3 sequences in the sample, 10% to 15% were seen once. The sequencing input was whole blood. Every receptor here comes from an adult who was a healthcare worker with PCR-confirmed SARS-CoV-2 infection or an uninfected control (not recorded which).

This clonotype was counted at least ten times. The rearrangement uses TRBV10-3 and TRBJ1-2; no firm D call. Trimming stripped 6 bases from V and 2 bases from J, with 4 bases between. The CDR3 has 11 residues. Germline lookup yields CDR1 ENHRY and CDR2 SYGVKD. CDR3 nucleotide sequence: TGTGCCATCAGGGGGAACTATGGCTACACCTTC. This encodes CAIRGNYGYTF.

This clonotype was counted ten times or more. The CDR3 sequence is CASSSGGKSNQPQHF. CDR3 in DNA: TGTGCCAGCAGCTCGGGAGGGAAGAGCAATCAGCCCCAGCATTTT. This rearrangement joins TRBV13 to TRBJ1-5; D gene unclear. The CDR3 is 15 residues long. The germline V gene encodes CDR1 PRHDT and CDR2 FYEKMQ (reference sequence). V lost 4 bases and J lost 1, with 11 bases in between.

This clonotype was seen at least ten times. The genes are TRBV5-1 and TRBJ2-1, with 7 nucleotides matching TRBD2. The CDR3 is made up of 15 amino acids. CDR1 is SGHRS, CDR2 YFSETQ, per germline. Germline trimming cut 0 bases from V and 5 bases from J; bases unmatched to any gene: 5. CDR3 sequence reads: CASSLGEGLHNEQFF. The CDR3 DNA sequence: TGCGCCAGCAGCTTGGGGGAGGGACTCCACAATGAGCAGTTCTTC.

This clonotype was detected many times. The chain joins TRBV7-9 to TRBJ2-1, with 8 bases matching TRBD2. Per germline, CDR1 SEHNR and CDR2 FQNEAQ (reference sequence). The junction had 24 bases not matched to a gene; V was cut back by 5 bases and J by 0 bases. The CDR3 totals 22 residues. This CDR3 reads CASSLIHFGISKRGSSYNEQFF. CDR3 nucleotide sequence: TGTGCCAGCAGCCTAATCCATTTCGGAATATCTAAGCGGGGGAGCTCCTACAATGAGCAGTTCTTC.

This clonotype qualifies as medium-sized (0.01 to 0.1%). This chain connects TRBV29-1 to TRBJ1-1; possible D gene TRBD1, 6 bases. V lost 7 bases and J lost 6, with 12 bases in between. Per germline, CDR1 SQVTM and CDR2 ANQGSEA. The CDR3 is 11 amino acids. Here the CDR3 reads CSAQGYPEAFF. The CDR3 DNA sequence: TGCAGCGCCCAGGGGTACCCTGAAGCTTTCTTT.

This clonotype was recorded at least ten times. The chain uses TRBV12-3 or TRBV12-4 and TRBJ2-7, with D tentatively TRBD2 (5 bases). The CDR3 sequence is 14 residues long. Trimming removed 1 base at V and 1 base at J, with 8 bases between. The CDR3 protein is CASSLERRSYEQYF. The CDR3 nucleotides read TGTGCCAGCAGTTTAGAACGGAGGTCCTACGAGCAGTACTTC.

This chain links TRBV3-1 with TRBJ2-1; 9 bases map to TRBD2. V dropped 5 bases and J dropped 6; count of bases not matched to a gene: 11. This CDR3 has 16 residues. From germline, CDR1 is LGHDT and CDR2 YNNKEL (reference sequence). The CDR3 protein is CASSDLAGSTRNEQFF. DNA of the CDR3: TGTGCCAGCAGCGACCTAGCGGGGTCGACTCGCAATGAGCAGTTCTTC.

This clonotype showed up many times. The chain has TRBV9 and TRBJ2-5; 8 nucleotides match TRBD1. Per the germline V gene, CDR1 is SGDLS and CDR2 is YYNGEE. There are 14 residues in the CDR3. V gave up 3 bases and J gave up 3 bases; unmatched junction bases: 4. CDR3 DNA sequence: TGTGCCAGCAGCGGGGAGGACAGGGAAGAGACCCAGTACTTC. It specifies CASSGEDREETQYF.

The sample holds many counts of this clonotype. J is TRBJ2-3 and V is TRBV13; TRBD2 matches at 9 bases. The length of the CDR3 is 18 residues. CDR1 and CDR2 (germline): PRHDT, FYEKMQ (reference sequence). J gave up 2 bases and V 5 bases, and 14 bases lay outside the gene matches. The CDR3 loop reads CASSPQERGAQDTDTQYF. CDR3 bases: TGTGCCAGCAGCCCCCAGGAGCGGGGGGCCCAAGACACAGATACGCAGTATTTT.

Only a few counts were recorded for this clonotype. The rearrangement links TRBV12-3 or TRBV12-4 to TRBJ1-2; D unresolved. The CDR3 sequence is 13 residues long. V was clipped by 2 bases and J by 2 bases, with 6 bases between them. This CDR3 reads CASSLLLNYGYTF. The CDR3 DNA is TGTGCCAGCAGTTTACTTCTAAACTATGGCTACACCTTC.

This clonotype was seen at least ten times. The rearrangement uses TRBV7-9 and TRBJ2-7; D is perhaps TRBD2 (5 bases). Germline V gene sequence: CDR1 SEHNR, CDR2 FQNEAQ (reference sequence). CDR3 length: 17 residues. V lost 0 bases and J 0 bases, leaving 15 bases between the germline ends. In DNA, the CDR3 is TGTGCCAGCAGCTTAGCGGGTGAGGGCCCAAGCTCCTACGAGCAGTACTTC. Protein: CASSLAGEGPSSYEQYF.

This clonotype occurred many times. The chain links TRBV6-5 to TRBJ2-7; a possible D gene is TRBD2 (6 bases). V was clipped by 8 bases and J by 4 bases, with 12 bases between them. The germline V gene has CDR1 MNHEY and CDR2 SVGAGI. The CDR3 has 12 amino acids. The CDR3 reads CASGVRGYEQYF. CDR3 in DNA: TGTGCCAGCGGGGTACGGGGGTACGAGCAGTACTTC.

This clonotype was recorded many times. This chain joins TRBV7-9 and TRBJ1-1; 9 bases agree with TRBD1. The CDR3 length is 13 residues. V was clipped by 3 bases and J by 11 bases; unmatched bases: 7. CDR1 and CDR2 from the germline V gene are SEHNR and FQNEAQ (reference sequence). CDR3 coding DNA: TGTGCCAGCAGCTTGGACAGGGGACTTGTCGCTTTCTTT. This encodes CASSLDRGLVAFF.

This clonotype has a count of ten or more. V usage is TRBV4-3 and J usage is TRBJ2-1; D assignment may be TRBD1 or TRBD2 (5 bases each). This CDR3 comprises 17 residues. Germline V lookup: CDR1 LGHNA, CDR2 YSLEER. Trimming cost V 0 bases and J 6 bases, with 18 bases left between them. CDR3 sequence reads: CASSQDSGSGNFNEQFF. CDR3 coding DNA: TGCGCCAGCAGCCAAGATTCGGGATCAGGGAACTTCAATGAGCAGTTCTTC.

The CDR3 DNA sequence: TGTGCCAGCAGCTTAGATCGGGGGATGGGCTCAACTAATGAAAAACTGTTTTTT. This translates into CASSLDRGMGSTNEKLFF. The chain recombines TRBV11-3 with TRBJ1-4, with D possibly being TRBD1 (5 bases). Deletions cut 0 bases from V and 0 bases from J, with 14 bases between. This CDR3 is 18 amino acids long. Germline CDR1 and CDR2: SGHNT and YENEEA.

This clonotype was detected only once. A much larger clone is a single base away; this may be a read error. Because it lacks the conserved phenylalanine or tryptophan at the end, this CDR3 is likely a read error. In nucleotides, the CDR3 is TGTGCCAGCAGCCCTTCAGGGGGCGGGGGCCAACAAAACATTCAGTACATC. It is translated as CASSPSGGGGQQNIQYI. The chain joins TRBV9 to TRBJ2-4, with D perhaps matching TRBD1 (8 bases). V was trimmed by 4 bases and J by 5 bases, leaving 22 bases between them. Germline V gives CDR1 SGDLS, CDR2 YYNGEE. The CDR3 is 17 residues long.

This clonotype has only a few counts. V gene TRBV7-9 combines with J gene TRBJ2-2; weak D call: TRBD2 (5 bases). The length of the CDR3 is 19 residues. The V end lost 2 bases, the J end lost 2 bases, and 21 bases lay between the germline ends. Germline V gene sequence: CDR1 SEHNR, CDR2 FQNEAQ (reference sequence). DNA for the CDR3: TGTGCCAGCAGCTTACCCCATCCGGGGAACCGTCCAAACACCGGGGAGCTGTTTTTT. Translation: CASSLPHPGNRPNTGELFF.

This clonotype was seen at least ten times. The chain carries TRBV6-6 and TRBJ2-4; D unresolved. CDR1 is MNHNY, CDR2 SVGAGI, per germline (reference sequence). V lost 8 bases to trimming and J lost 0 bases, with 11 bases between them. This CDR3 is 14 amino acids long. CDR3 amino acids: CASGQDPAKNIQYF. CDR3 nucleotides: TGTGCCAGCGGTCAGGACCCAGCCAAAAACATTCAGTACTTC.

This clonotype was observed many times. V gene TRBV2 combines with J gene TRBJ1-5, with 9 bases lining up with TRBD1. The trim removed 6 bases at V and 1 base at J, leaving 7 bases unmatched. The CDR3 loop spans 16 amino acids. Germline CDR1 SNHLY, CDR2 FYNNEI. Written as DNA, the CDR3 is TGTGCCAGCAGGGGGGACAGGGAGGAAAGCAATCAGCCCCAGCATTTT. It specifies CASRGDREESNQPQHF.

This clonotype was observed a handful of times. V is TRBV15 and J is TRBJ1-1; D is unclear. The ends were cut back, 0 bases at V and 11 bases at J, with 10 bases in the middle. Per the germline V gene, CDR1 is LNHNV and CDR2 is YYDKDF (reference sequence). The CDR3 sequence is 12 residues long. The CDR3: CATSRDRPGAFF. The CDR3 DNA follows: TGTGCCACCAGCAGAGACCGGCCCGGGGCTTTCTTT.